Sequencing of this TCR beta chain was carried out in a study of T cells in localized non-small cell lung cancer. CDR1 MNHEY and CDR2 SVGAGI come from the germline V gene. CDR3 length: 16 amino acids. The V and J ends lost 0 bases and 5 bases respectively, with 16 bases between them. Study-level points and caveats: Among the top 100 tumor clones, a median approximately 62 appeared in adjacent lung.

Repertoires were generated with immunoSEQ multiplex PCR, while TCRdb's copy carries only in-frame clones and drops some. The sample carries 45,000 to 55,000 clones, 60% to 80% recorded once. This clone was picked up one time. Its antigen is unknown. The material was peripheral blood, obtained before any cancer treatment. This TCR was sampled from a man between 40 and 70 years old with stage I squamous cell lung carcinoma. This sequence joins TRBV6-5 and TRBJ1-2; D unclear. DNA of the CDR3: TGTGCCAGCAGTTACTCAGGTGGCAGGAGACGTTATGGCTACACCTTC. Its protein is CASSYSGGRRRYGYTF.